The 17 T cell receptor beta chains reported below all come from one sample, sequenced in a study of cytomegalovirus exposure and HLA in healthy donors. PCR involved 60 Vbeta and 13 Jbeta primers. Some clones are missing from TCRdb's copy, which holds only in-frame ones; the method was immunoSEQ multiplex PCR. The sample holds over 150,000 clones, 82% seen once. Sequenced input: PBMCs. The receptors were gathered from a woman aged 45-65 years in good health and CMV-seropositive.

The CDR3 DNA reads TGCGCCAGCAGAGCCGGGACAGTTCTGACCTACACCTTC. Translated, it gives CASRAGTVLTYTF. The chain combines TRBV5-1 with TRBJ1-2, with 7 nucleotides matching TRBD1. V was clipped by 5 bases and J by 10 bases; unmatched bases: 11. The V gene's germline CDR1 is SGHRS and CDR2 YFSETQ. The CDR3 has 13 amino acids.

The CDR3 is CARSNGGEGGNQPQHF. In DNA, the CDR3 is TGTGCCAGAAGTAACGGCGGGGAGGGTGGCAATCAGCCCCAGCATTTT. The chain is built from TRBV5-3 and TRBJ1-5; D is uncertain. TRBV5-3 is marked as an open reading frame, function uncertain. Trimming took off 5 bases at V and 2 bases at J, with 17 bases between the two ends. This CDR3 is built from 16 residues.

The V gene is TRBV19, the J gene TRBJ2-3; D uncertain. CDR3 length: 13 amino acids. Germline V CDR1 and CDR2: LNHDA, SQIVND (reference sequence). Trimming cost V 4 bases and J 1 base, with 6 bases left between them. The CDR3 loop is CASSTQGTDTQYF. The CDR3 region has the DNA TGTGCCAGTAGTACGCAGGGCACAGATACGCAGTATTTT.

The V call is TRBV29-1, the J call TRBJ2-5; 7 bases line up with TRBD2. With V trimmed by 7 bases and J by 4 bases, 6 bases remained unmatched. CDR3 size: 12 residues. The V gene's germline CDR1 is SQVTM and CDR2 ANQGSEA. This CDR3 is CSGYSGGETQYF. CDR3 DNA: TGCAGCGGGTATTCGGGGGGAGAGACCCAGTACTTC.

The rearrangement uses TRBV28 and TRBJ1-1, with D maybe TRBD1 (6 bases). The CDR3 runs to 13 residues. Germline CDR1 reads MDHEN; CDR2 reads SYDVKM. Deletions cut 5 bases from V and 10 bases from J, with 17 bases between. This chain's CDR3 is CASSPHGGLRAFF. In nucleotides, the CDR3 is TGTGCCAGCAGTCCTCACGGGGGGCTAAGAGCTTTCTTT.

The genes are TRBV7-9 and TRBJ2-5; D remains ambiguous. Judging by the DNA end, TRBJ2-7 fits better; the J call may be wrong. Looked up from germline, CDR1 is SEHNR and CDR2 is FQNEAQ (reference sequence). The CDR3 runs to 14 residues. The CDR3 is CASSLDAVSYEQYF. Written as DNA, the CDR3 is TGTGCCAGCAGCTTAGATGCCGTCTCCTACGAGCAGTACTTC.

This clone came up a few times. CDR3 in DNA: TGCGCCAGCAGCCGCCAAGGGGGCGCGGATGGCTACACCTTC. Translating gives CASSRQGGADGYTF. The gene calls are TRBV4-1 and TRBJ1-2; TRBD1 matches 7 bases. The CDR3 is 14 residues long. Germline V CDR1 and CDR2: MGHRA, YSYEKL. Losses at the gene ends were 4 bases for V and 6 bases for J; bases not matched to a gene: 8.

This clone came up a few times. The CDR3 DNA follows: TGTGCCATCAGTGACGAGGAGGTTAATGAAAAACTGTTTTTT. Amino acid sequence: CAISDEEVNEKLFF. This chain links TRBV10-3 with TRBJ1-4; D is uncertain. Trimming removed 3 bases from V and 4 bases from J, with 9 bases in between. This CDR3 has 14 amino acids. Germline CDR1 reads ENHRY; CDR2 reads SYGVKD.

A word on this clone: The same CDR3 is also encoded by other DNA sequences in this sample. J is TRBJ2-5 and V is TRBV10-3; the D gene is possibly TRBD2 (6 bases). Germline V gives CDR1 ENHRY, CDR2 SYGVKD. Trimming took 3 bases from V and 4 from J, leaving 12 bases between them. The CDR3 has 14 residues. The CDR3 DNA reads as TGTGCCATCAGTGACGGAGGGACGGGAGAGACCCAGTACTTC. It specifies CAISDGGTGETQYF.

The rearrangement joins TRBV5-1 to TRBJ2-7, with a tentative D call TRBD1 (6 bases). In germline, CDR1 is SGHRS, CDR2 YFSETQ. V was trimmed by 4 bases and J by 2 bases, leaving 16 bases between them. The CDR3 is 15 amino acids. This CDR3 is CASSTDRLGAYEQYF. The CDR3 region has the DNA TGCGCCAGCAGCACAGACAGGCTTGGCGCCTACGAGCAGTACTTC. The full variable domain, rest sourced from reference TRBV5-1 and TRBJ2-7, is KAGVTQTPRYLIKTRGQQVTLSCSPISGHRSVSWYQQTPGQGLQFLFEYFSETQRNKGNFPGRFSGRQFSNSRSEMNVSTLELGDSALYLCASSTDRLGAYEQYFGPGTRLTVT.

The V gene is TRBV7-9, the J gene TRBJ2-3, with D maybe TRBD1 (6 bases). V was cut by 4 bases and J by 5 bases, with 16 bases left in between. This CDR3 has 15 residues. The germline V gene has CDR1 SEHNR and CDR2 FQNEAQ (reference sequence). CDR3 DNA: TGTGCCAGCAGCTCCCGGACAGCCCTGGTAGATACGCAGTATTTT. This translates into CASSSRTALVDTQYF. The variable domain in full, with the rest retrieved from reference TRBV7-9 and TRBJ2-3, is DTGVSQNPRHKITKRGQNVTFRCDPISEHNRLYWYRQTLGQGPEFLTYFQNEAQLEKSRLLSDRFSAERPKGSFSTLEIQRTEQGDSAMYLCASSSRTALVDTQYFGPGTRLTVL.

Only a few counts were recorded for this clone. V gene TRBV5-1 combines with J gene TRBJ2-1; 10 bases map to TRBD2. Germline CDR1 is SGHRS and CDR2 is YFSETQ. This CDR3 region has 15 residues. V was pared by 4 bases and J by 6 bases, with 7 bases of the junction left unmatched. The CDR3 DNA reads TGCGCCAGCAGCCCTGGGGCTAGCGGGGGCAATGAGCAGTTCTTC. It codes for CASSPGASGGNEQFF.

The chain joins TRBV14 to TRBJ2-3, with 8 bases fitting TRBD2. CDR1 and CDR2 (germline): SGHDN, FVKESK. This CDR3 is 18 amino acids long. V shed 0 bases and J 4 bases; nucleotides not matched to a gene: 12. CDR3 in amino acids: CASSQDHRASGRSDTQYF. The CDR3 DNA sequence: TGTGCCAGCAGCCAAGATCACCGGGCGAGCGGGAGATCAGATACGCAGTATTTT.

In nucleotides, the CDR3 is TGTGCCAGCAGCTTCGACACAGGATATACGCAGCAGTACTTC. Encoded protein: CASSFDTGYTQQYF. V usage is TRBV5-4 and J usage is TRBJ2-7; D may be TRBD1 (5 bases). CDR3 length: 14 amino acids. The V end lost 2 bases, the J end lost 8 bases, and 17 bases lay between the germline ends. CDR1 and CDR2 from the germline V gene are SGHNT and YYREEE (reference sequence). The entire variable domain, with the rest obtained from reference TRBV5-4 and TRBJ2-7, is as follows: ETGVTQSPTHLIKTRGQQVTLRCSSQSGHNTVSWYQQALGQGPQFIFQYYREEENGRGNFPPRFSGLQFPNYSSELNVNALELDDSALYLCASSFDTGYTQQYFGPGTRLTVT.

This chain links TRBV4-3 with TRBJ2-5; TRBD1 agrees at 7 bases. The J call may not be correct, given that the DNA end is closer to TRBJ2-7. The CDR3 loop spans 18 amino acids. Germline V gene sequence: CDR1 LGHNA, CDR2 YSLEER. The CDR3 sequence: CASSQKRAGVTGSNEQYF. For the CDR3, the DNA is TGCGCCAGCAGCCAAAAGAGGGCCGGGGTGACAGGGAGCAACGAGCAGTACTTC.

This chain connects TRBV6-6 to TRBJ2-7; TRBD2 matches 7 bases. V lost 5 bases, J lost 2 bases, and 6 bases stayed unmatched. CDR1 and CDR2 from the germline V gene are MNHNY and SVGAGI (reference sequence). This CDR3 contains 14 residues. The CDR3 coding sequence is TGTGCCAGCAGTCGCGGGACTAACCCCTACGAGCAGTACTTC. This codes for CASSRGTNPYEQYF.

Here the CDR3 reads CASRSPPTLNYGYTF. The CDR3 DNA follows: TGTGCCAGCAGGTCGCCCCCAACTCTTAACTATGGCTACACCTTC. The chain carries TRBV28 and TRBJ1-2; D is undetermined. Trimming stripped 6 bases from V and 1 base from J, with 15 bases between. CDR3 length: 15 residues. The V gene's germline CDR1 is MDHEN and CDR2 SYDVKM.